What follows are 3 T cell receptor beta chains derived from one specimen sequenced in a study of cytomegalovirus exposure and HLA in healthy donors. The table came from immunoSEQ multiplex PCR; TCRdb's copy has only in-frame clones and leaves some out. The sample records around 45,000 clones, more than 85% being singletons. Input material: PBMCs. Receptor source: a man between 18 and 35 years old in good health and CMV-seronegative.

The chain employs TRBV11-3 and TRBJ2-3; 14 bases match TRBD2. Germline loops: CDR1 SGHNT, CDR2 YENEEA. The V segment lost 5 bases and the J segment 6 bases; nucleotides outside the gene matches: 10. The CDR3 totals 17 residues. For the CDR3, the DNA is TGTGCCAGCAGCCTGAGGACTAGCGGGGGGCCACTGGATACGCAGTATTTT. This encodes CASSLRTSGGPLDTQYF.

The chain employs TRBV21-1 and TRBJ1-6; TRBD1, the table's D call, lacks a check against the DNA. TRBV21-1 is designated a pseudogene. This CDR3 comprises 14 residues. Here the CDR3 DNA reads TGTGCCAGCAGCAAAGCCAGGTTTAATTCACCCCTCCACTTT. This sequence encodes CASSKARFNSPLHF.

The chain couples TRBV13 to TRBJ2-1; TRBD2 agrees at 9 bases. Per germline, CDR1 PRHDT and CDR2 FYEKMQ (reference sequence). J was trimmed by 0 bases and V by 1 base; bases with no gene match: 4. The CDR3 consists of 17 residues. The CDR3 nucleotides read TGTGCCAGCAGCTTAGCTAGCGGGGACCCCTCCTACAATGAGCAGTTCTTC. Its translation is CASSLASGDPSYNEQFF.